This T cell receptor beta chain was documented in a study of shared clonotypes between healthy human individuals. Study-wide findings and caveats: There were few donors, and this limited the genetic and exposure-history diversity represented.

Notes on this clone: The antigen is not known.

Using immunoSEQ multiplex PCR, the repertoire was profiled, and TCRdb retains in-frame clones only, with some absent. The sample lists 2.3 million or so clones; roughly 93% were seen once. V was pared by 5 bases and J by 4 bases, with 23 bases between. In germline, CDR1 is MGHDK, CDR2 SYGVNS. The CDR3 totals 17 residues. J is TRBJ1-1 and V is TRBV25-1; D not certain. Sequencing used naive CD4+ T cells from PBMCs. Subset indicated: CD45RA+ positively selected. The TCR was taken from a man aged 18-30 years in good health. Some clones in this sample may be carry-over from other donors' samples. The CDR3 sequence is CASSPMRTRFLGTEAFF. The CDR3 DNA reads TGTGCCAGCAGTCCCATGAGGACTCGTTTTCTAGGCACTGAAGCTTTCTTT. The full variable domain, completed using reference TRBV25-1 and TRBJ1-1, is EADIYQTPRYLVIGTGKKITLECSQTMGHDKMYWYQQDPGMELHLIHYSYGVNSTEKGDLSSESTVSRIRTEHFPLTLESARPSHTSQYLCASSPMRTRFLGTEAFFGQGTRLTVV.